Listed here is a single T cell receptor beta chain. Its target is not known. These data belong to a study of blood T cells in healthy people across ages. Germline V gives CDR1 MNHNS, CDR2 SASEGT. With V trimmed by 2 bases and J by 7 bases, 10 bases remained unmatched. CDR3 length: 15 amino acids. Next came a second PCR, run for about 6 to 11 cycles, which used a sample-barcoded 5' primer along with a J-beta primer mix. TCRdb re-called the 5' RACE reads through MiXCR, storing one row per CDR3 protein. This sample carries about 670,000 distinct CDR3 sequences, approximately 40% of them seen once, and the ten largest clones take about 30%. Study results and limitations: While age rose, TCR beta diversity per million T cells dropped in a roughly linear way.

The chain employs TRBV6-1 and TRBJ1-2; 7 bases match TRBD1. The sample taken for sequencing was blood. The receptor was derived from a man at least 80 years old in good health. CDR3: CASSEIGGGSGGYTF. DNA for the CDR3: TGTGCCAGCAGTGAAATAGGAGGGGGCTCGGGTGGCTACACCTTC.